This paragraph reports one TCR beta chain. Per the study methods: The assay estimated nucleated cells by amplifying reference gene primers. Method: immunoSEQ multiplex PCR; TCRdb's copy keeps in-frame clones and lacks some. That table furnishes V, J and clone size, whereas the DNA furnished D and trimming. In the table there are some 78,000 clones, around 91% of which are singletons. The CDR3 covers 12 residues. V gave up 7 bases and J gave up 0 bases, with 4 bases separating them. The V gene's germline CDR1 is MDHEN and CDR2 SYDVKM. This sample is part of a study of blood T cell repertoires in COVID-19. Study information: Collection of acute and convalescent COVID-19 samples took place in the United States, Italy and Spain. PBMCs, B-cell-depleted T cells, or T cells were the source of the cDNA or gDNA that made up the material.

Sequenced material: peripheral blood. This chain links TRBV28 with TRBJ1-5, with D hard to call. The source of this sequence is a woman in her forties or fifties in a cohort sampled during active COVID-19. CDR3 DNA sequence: TGTGCCAGCACATCTAGCAATCAGCCCCAGCATTTT. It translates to CASTSSNQPQHF.